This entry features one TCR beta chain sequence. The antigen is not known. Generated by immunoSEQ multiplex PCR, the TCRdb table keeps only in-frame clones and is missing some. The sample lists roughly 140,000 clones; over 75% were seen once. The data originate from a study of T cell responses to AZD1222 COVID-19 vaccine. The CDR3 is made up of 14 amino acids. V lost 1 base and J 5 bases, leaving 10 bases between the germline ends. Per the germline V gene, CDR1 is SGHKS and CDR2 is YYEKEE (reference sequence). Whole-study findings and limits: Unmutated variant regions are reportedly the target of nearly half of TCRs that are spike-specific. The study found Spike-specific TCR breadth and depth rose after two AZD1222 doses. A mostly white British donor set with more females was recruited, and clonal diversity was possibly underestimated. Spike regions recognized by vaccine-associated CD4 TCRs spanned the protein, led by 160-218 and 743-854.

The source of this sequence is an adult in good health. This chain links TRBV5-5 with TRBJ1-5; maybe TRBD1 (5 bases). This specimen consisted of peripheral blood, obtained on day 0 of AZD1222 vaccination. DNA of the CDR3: TGTGCCAGCAGCTTGTCCAGGGAGGATCAGCCCCAGCATTTT. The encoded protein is CASSLSREDQPQHF.